This TCR beta chain is from a study of cytomegalovirus exposure and HLA in healthy donors (dated by TCRdb to 2017 to 2019). In terms of the full investigation: According to a later analysis, one platform produced both the approximately 110 validation repertoires and the 550 to 800 repertoires of the first cohort. The study aimed to test whether cataloging public T cell receptors could reveal signatures of past pathogen exposure. Along with the approximately 620-subject first cohort, a separate validation cohort of over a hundred different subjects was used. To predict cytomegalovirus infection status, the study brought together high-throughput TCR immunosequencing, statistical association of individual TCRs with disease status, and machine learning.

The donors belonged to the validation cohort of around 120 subjects, which was separate from the 666-subject first cohort. Broader findings and caveats from the paper: The classifier was reported to diagnose cytomegalovirus status with high specificity and sensitivity in both the original cohort and the validation cohort. According to the authors, the approach could potentially be generalized to other disease states and immunological phenotypes. All 120 or so repertoires were used to score co-occurrence in the validation cohort in a later analysis, because that analysis had no HLA typing for the cohort. A few of the identified cytomegalovirus-associated TCR beta chains were confirmed in vitro to be specific for cytomegalovirus antigens. In a later analysis, TCRs clustered in the first cohort were found to also tend to co-occur in the 130 or so validation repertoires, with 94% of cluster scores above 0. A total of 150 to 200 TCR beta chains were listed by the study as associated with cytomegalovirus. Most TCR sequences were seen in very few donors, while some public TCRs were found in many individuals.

The library relied on the immunoSEQ multiplex PCR assay. On the authors' methods: A statistical classification framework was built to diagnose cytomegalovirus status from the catalog of TCR beta chain sequences. Imported from immuneACCESS, the table was reduced by TCRdb to in-frame sequences with V and J called. These copies leave out some clones; in studies compared against another copy, an unresolved V gene accounts for under half, and the cause of the remainder is not known. The DNA was the basis for D and trimming; V, J and clone size are from that table. The sample contains about 74,000 clones, about 94% of them found a single time. About 1.4% of the sample comes from the top ten. On this clone: The specificity of this receptor is unknown. Base quality data are lacking; no much larger clone is found one base away.

This sequence was found in a man aged 18-30 years in good health and CMV-seropositive. Input material: PBMCs.

The CDR3 is CASSSTGTLEGGELFF. Here is the DNA: TGTGCCAGCAGCTCAACCGGGACTTTAGAGGGTGGGGAGCTGTTTTTT. The rearrangement joined TRBV9 to TRBJ2-2; perhaps TRBD2 is the D gene, with 6 bases matching. CDR1 and CDR2 are read off the germline V gene as SGDLS and YYNGEE. The trim is 4 bases for V and 8 bases for J, with a gap of 21 bases between the germline ends. Including cysteine and phenylalanine, the CDR3 has 16 amino acids. Left in the record is the CDR3 DNA by itself, 48 bases read in frame from the first base.